This T cell receptor (beta chain) comes out of a study of shared clonotypes between healthy human individuals. The CDR3 is made up of 12 amino acids. The V gene's germline CDR1 is SGHTS and CDR2 YDEGEE. About this clone: Compared with germline, one end of the junction differs, possibly owing to a read error. This specimen includes other DNA sequences encoding the same CDR3.

Every subset's genomic DNA went evenly onto several immunoSEQ plates. Sequencing of unsorted PBMC DNA was carried out using ten immunoSEQ deep assay plates. Study processing details: Filtering of immunoSEQ junctional sequences could not match full-length read filtering. Here immunoSEQ multiplex PCR was the method, and the copy in TCRdb shows in-frame clones only, minus some. V and J calls plus clone size are reproduced from that table; the DNA served to infer D and trimming. This table has some 450,000 clones, roughly four fifths appearing once. The sample was PBMCs. The chain uses TRBV5-8 and TRBJ2-3, with D possibly called TRBD1 or TRBD2 (6 bases each). This receptor was taken from a woman in her thirties or forties in good health. Some clones in this sample may be carry-over from other donors' samples. CDR3 sequence reads: CASSLRGASQYF. The CDR3 bases are TGCGCCAGCAGCTTGAGGGGGGCGTCGCAGTATTTT.